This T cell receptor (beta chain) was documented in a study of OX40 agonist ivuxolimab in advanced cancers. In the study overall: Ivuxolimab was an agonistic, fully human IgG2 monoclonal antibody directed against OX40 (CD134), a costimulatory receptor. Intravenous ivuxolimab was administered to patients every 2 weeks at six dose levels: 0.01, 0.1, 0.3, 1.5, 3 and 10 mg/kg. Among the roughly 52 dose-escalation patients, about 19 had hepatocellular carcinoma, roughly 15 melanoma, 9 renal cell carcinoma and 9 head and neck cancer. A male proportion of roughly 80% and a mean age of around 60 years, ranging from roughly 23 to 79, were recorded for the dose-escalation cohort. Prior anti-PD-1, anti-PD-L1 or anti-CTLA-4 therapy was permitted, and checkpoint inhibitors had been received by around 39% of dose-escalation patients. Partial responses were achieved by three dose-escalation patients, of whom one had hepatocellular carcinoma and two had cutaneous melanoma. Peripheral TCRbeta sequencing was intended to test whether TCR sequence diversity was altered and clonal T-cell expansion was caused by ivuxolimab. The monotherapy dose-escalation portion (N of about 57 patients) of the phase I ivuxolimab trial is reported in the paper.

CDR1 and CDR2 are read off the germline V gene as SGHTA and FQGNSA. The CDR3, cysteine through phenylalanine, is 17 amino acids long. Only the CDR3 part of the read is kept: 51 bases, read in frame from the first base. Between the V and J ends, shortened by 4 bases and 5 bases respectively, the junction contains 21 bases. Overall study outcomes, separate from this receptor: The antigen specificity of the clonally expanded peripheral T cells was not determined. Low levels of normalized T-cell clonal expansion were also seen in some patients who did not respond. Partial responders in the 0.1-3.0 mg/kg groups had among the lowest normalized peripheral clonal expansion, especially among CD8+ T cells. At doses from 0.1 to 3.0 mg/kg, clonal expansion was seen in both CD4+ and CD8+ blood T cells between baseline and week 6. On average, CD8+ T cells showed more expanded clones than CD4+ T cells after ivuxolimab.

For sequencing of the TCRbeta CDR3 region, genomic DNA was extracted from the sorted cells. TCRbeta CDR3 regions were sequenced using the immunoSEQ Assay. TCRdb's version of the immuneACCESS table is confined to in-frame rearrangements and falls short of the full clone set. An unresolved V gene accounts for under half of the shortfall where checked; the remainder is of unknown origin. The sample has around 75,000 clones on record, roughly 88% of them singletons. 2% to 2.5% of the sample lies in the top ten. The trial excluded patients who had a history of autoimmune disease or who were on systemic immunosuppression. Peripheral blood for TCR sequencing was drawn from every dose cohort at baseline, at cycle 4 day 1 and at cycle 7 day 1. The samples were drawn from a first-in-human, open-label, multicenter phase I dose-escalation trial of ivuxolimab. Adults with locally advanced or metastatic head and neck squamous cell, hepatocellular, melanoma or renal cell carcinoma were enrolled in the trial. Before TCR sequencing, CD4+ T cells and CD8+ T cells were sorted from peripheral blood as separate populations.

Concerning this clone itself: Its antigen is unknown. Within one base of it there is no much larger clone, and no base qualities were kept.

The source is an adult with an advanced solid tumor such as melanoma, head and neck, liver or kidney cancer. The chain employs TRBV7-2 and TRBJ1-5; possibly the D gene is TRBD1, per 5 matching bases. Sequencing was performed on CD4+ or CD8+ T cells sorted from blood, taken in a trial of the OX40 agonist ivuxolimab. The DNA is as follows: TGTGCCAGCAGCTCCAACCCCGGGACTCATTCTCATCAGCCCCAGCATTTT. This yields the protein CASSSNPGTHSHQPQHF.